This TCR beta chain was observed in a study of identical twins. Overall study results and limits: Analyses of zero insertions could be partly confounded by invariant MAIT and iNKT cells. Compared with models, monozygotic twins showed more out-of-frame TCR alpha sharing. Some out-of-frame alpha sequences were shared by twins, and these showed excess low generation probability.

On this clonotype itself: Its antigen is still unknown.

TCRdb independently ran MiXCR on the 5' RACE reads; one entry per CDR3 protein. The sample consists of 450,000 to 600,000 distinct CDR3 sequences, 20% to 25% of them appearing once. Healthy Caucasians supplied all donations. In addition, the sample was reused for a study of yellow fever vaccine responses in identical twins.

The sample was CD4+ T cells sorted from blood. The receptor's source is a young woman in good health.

CDR3 DNA: TGTGCCAGCTCACGGAACGAAGAGACCCAGTACTTC. This translates into CASSRNEETQYF. The chain uses TRBV18 and TRBJ2-5; D gene ambiguous. Trimming shortened V by 4 bases and J by 3 bases, and 6 bases separated the two germline ends. The CDR3 runs 12 residues. Germline assignment: CDR1 KGHSH and CDR2 LQKENI.